A selection of T cell receptor beta chains follows, all from one sample in a study of CD8+CD57+ T cells in acquired aplastic anemia. TCRdb reanalysed the reads using MiXCR and keeps one entry per CDR3 protein. The sample has under 350,000 distinct CDR3 sequences, around 60% seen once. The sequenced sample consisted of sorted CD4+, CD8+, or CD8+CD57+ T cells (not recorded which) from PBMCs. The receptors were gathered from a human donor with severe aplastic anemia or a healthy control (not recorded which). Both conserved end residues are part of each CDR3. A D gene is named only where the DNA matches it firmly. Clone size is not always given. Where it is, it says once, few, many or a class for expanded clones.

abundance	d_gene	v_gene	j_gene	CDR3nt	CDR3aa
many	.	TRBV7-8	TRBJ2-2	TGTGCCAGCAGCCCCTTTCCGGGACCGAACACCGGGGAGCTGTTTTTT	CASSPFPGPNTGELFF
many	TRBD1	TRBV6-6	TRBJ2-7	TGTGCCAGCAGTTACATCCGGGACAGGGGAGGCGAGCAGTACTTC	CASSYIRDRGGEQYF
.	TRBD1	TRBV9	TRBJ2-1	TGTGCCAGCAGTGACCCCGGGACAGGGGCCTACAATGAGCAGTTCTTC	CASSDPGTGAYNEQFF
.	.	TRBV5-1	TRBJ2-7	TGCGCCAGCAGCTTGGCGGGGGCTGAGTACGAGCAGTACTTC	CASSLAGAEYEQYF
.	.	TRBV20-1	TRBJ2-7	TGCAGTGCTAGCGGGACTTCCTACGAGCAGTACTTC	CSASGTSYEQYF
few	.	TRBV7-9	TRBJ2-3	TGTGCCAGCACGCAGAGCACAGATACGCAGTATTTT	CASTQSTDTQYF
.	.	TRBV7-2	TRBJ1-1	TGTGCCAGCAGCTTACGGGCAGCGAACACTGAAGCTTTCTTT	CASSLRAANTEAFF
many	TRBD1	TRBV5-5	TRBJ2-1	TGTGCCAGCAGCTCCCGGGACAGGGGCAACAATGAGCAGTTCTTC	CASSSRDRGNNEQFF
.	.	TRBV7-9	TRBJ1-2	TGTGCCAGCAGCAAACAGAGGGGAGACTATGGCTACACCTTC	CASSKQRGDYGYTF
many	.	TRBV6-1	TRBJ1-3	TGTGCCAGCAGGATACATATGTCTGGAAACACCATATATTTT	CASRIHMSGNTIYF
.	TRBD1	TRBV19	TRBJ1-6	TGTGCCAGTAGGAACAGGGGGGATAATTCACCCCTCCACTTT	CASRNRGDNSPLHF
.	TRBD2	TRBV24-1	TRBJ2-3	TGTGCCACCAGTGATTTCAGGGCTAGCGGGGTGGTAGATACGCAGTATTTT	CATSDFRASGVVDTQYF
many	.	TRBV20-1	TRBJ1-1	TGCAGTGCTAGAGCCAGGGCGGGCACTGAAGCTTTCTTT	CSARARAGTEAFF
few	.	TRBV5-1	TRBJ2-7	TGCGCCAGCAGCTTGTTGGGCGGCCAGTCCTACGAGCAGTACTTC	CASSLLGGQSYEQYF
many	.	TRBV5-1	TRBJ2-7	TGCGCCAGCAGCTTGACCGGGACGGGCGACGAGCAGTACTTC	CASSLTGTGDEQYF
once	.	TRBV4-2	TRBJ2-7	TGTGCCAGCAGCCAAGATATTGCAGGGGTCATCGCGCAGTACTTC	CASSQDIAGVIAQYF
.	TRBD2	TRBV29-1	TRBJ2-1	TGCAGCGTTGCCGGGACTAGCGGGAGAGAGAGCTCCTACAATGAGCAGTTCTTC	CSVAGTSGRESSYNEQFF
.	.	TRBV9	TRBJ2-7	TGTGCCAGCAGCGTAGGGGACAGGGGGACTAGCGGGTATTCCTACGAGCAGTACTTC	CASSVGDRGTSGYSYEQYF
many	.	TRBV10-2	TRBJ2-2	TGCGCCAGCAACCAGGCCCCCAACACCGGGGAGCTGTTTTTT	CASNQAPNTGELFF
.	.	TRBV20-1	TRBJ2-7	TGCAGTGCTCTTACGGGCTCAGCCTACGGGCAGTACTTC	CSALTGSAYGQYF
.	.	TRBV7-2	TRBJ1-6	TGTGCCAGCAGCTTTGGACAGAGGAATTCACCCCTCCACTTT	CASSFGQRNSPLHF
many	.	TRBV20-1	TRBJ1-4	TGCAGTGCTAGCCGGGTGGGCGAAAAACTGTTTTTT	CSASRVGEKLFF